The text below deals with one TCR beta chain. Its target is not known. The data are from a study of siplizumab effects on memory and regulatory T cells. Libraries were prepared by immunoSEQ multiplex PCR; TCRdb keeps only in-frame clonotypes and omits some of them. Of 100,000 or so clones in the sample, 91% were seen once. The V end lost 0 bases, the J end lost 6 bases, and 15 bases lay between the germline ends. The CDR3 totals 15 residues. The germline V gene encodes CDR1 ENHRY and CDR2 SYGVKD. Whole-study findings and limits: Mean Treg-derived proportions of mappable alloreactive CD4+ clones were approximately 69% for siplizumab and roughly 27% for controls. Memory cells seemed less diverse than naive T cells, which also seemed major contributors to the alloresponse. Roughly 75-97% of proliferating clones (CD4+ or CD8+) could not be assigned a naive or memory phenotype.

Sequences were obtained from CD4+ T cells sorted from blood. The chain employs TRBV10-3 and TRBJ2-7; D gene uncertain. The receptor was derived from a human donor in good health. Some clones in this sample may be carry-over from other donors' samples. CDR3 sequence: CAISESGVVVVEQYF. CDR3 sequence (DNA): TGTGCCATCAGTGAGTCTGGAGTGGTTGTAGTCGAGCAGTACTTC.